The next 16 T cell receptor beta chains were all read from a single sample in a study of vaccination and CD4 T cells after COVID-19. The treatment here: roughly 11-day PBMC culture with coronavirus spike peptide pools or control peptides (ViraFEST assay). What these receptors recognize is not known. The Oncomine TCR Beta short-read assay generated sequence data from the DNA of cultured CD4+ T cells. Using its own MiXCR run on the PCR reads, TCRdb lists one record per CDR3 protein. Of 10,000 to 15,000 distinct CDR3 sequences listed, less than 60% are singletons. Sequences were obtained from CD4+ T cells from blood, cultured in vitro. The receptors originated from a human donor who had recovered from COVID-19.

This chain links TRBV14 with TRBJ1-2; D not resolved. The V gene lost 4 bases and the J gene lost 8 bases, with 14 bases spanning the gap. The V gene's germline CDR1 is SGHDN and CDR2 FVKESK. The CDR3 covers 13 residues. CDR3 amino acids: CASSPWVLEGYTF. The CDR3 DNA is TGTGCCAGCAGCCCTTGGGTTCTGGAGGGCTACACCTTC. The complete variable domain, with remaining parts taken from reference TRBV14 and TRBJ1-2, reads EAGVTQFPSHSVIEKGQTVTLRCDPISGHDNLYWYRRVMGKEIKFLLHFVKESKQDESGMPNNRFLAERTGGTYSTLKVQPAELEDSGVYFCASSPWVLEGYTFGSGTRLTVV.

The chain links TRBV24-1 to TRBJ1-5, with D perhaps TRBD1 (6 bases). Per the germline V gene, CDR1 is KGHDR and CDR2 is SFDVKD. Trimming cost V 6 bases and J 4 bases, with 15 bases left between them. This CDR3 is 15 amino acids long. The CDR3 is CATSRGQGSNQPQHF. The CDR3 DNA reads TGTGCCACCAGTCGGGGGCAGGGGTCGAATCAGCCCCAGCATTTT.

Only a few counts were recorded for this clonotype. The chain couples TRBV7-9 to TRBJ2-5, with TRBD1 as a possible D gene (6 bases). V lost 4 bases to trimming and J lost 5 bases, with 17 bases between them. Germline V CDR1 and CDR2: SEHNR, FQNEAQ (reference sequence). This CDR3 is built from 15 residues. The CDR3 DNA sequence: TGTGCCAGCAGCTCCTCGACAGGCTCTATGGAGACCCAGTACTTC. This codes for CASSSSTGSMETQYF.

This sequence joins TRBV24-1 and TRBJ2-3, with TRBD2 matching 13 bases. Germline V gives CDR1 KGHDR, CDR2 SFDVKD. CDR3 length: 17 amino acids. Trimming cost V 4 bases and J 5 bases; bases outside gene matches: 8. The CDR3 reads CATSDPGLAGVLDTQYF. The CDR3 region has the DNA TGTGCCACCAGTGACCCTGGACTAGCGGGAGTTTTAGATACGCAGTATTTT.

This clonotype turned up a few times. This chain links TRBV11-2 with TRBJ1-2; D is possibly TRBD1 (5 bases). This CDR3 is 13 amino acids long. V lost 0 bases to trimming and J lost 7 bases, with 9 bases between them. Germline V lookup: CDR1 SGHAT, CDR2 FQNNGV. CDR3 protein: CASSLEPGTGYTF. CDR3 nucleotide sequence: TGTGCCAGCAGCTTAGAGCCAGGGACTGGCTACACCTTC.

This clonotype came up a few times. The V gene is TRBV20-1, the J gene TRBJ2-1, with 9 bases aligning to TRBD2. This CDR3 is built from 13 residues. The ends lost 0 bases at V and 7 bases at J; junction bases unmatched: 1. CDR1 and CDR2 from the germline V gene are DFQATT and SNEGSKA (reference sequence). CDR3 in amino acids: CSARDLAGNEQFF. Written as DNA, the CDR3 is TGCAGTGCTAGAGATCTAGCGGGAAATGAGCAGTTCTTC.

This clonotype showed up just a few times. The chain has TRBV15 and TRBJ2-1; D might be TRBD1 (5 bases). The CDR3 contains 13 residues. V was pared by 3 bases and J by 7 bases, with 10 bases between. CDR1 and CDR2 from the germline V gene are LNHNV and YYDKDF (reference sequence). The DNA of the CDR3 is TGTGCCACCAGCAGTCGGACACCGAATGAGCAGTTCTTC. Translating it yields CATSSRTPNEQFF.

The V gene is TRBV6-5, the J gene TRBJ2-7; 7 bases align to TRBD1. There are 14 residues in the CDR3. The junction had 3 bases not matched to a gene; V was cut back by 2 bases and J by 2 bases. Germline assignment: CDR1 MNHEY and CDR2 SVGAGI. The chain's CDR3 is CASSYRDSTYEQYF. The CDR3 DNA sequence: TGTGCCAGCAGTTACCGGGACAGTACCTACGAGCAGTACTTC.

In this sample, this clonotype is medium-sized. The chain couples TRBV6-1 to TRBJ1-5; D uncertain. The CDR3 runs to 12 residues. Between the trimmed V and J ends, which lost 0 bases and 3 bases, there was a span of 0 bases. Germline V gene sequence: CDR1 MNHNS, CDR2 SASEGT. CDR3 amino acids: CASSEANQPQHF. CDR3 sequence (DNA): TGTGCCAGCAGTGAAGCCAATCAGCCCCAGCATTTT.

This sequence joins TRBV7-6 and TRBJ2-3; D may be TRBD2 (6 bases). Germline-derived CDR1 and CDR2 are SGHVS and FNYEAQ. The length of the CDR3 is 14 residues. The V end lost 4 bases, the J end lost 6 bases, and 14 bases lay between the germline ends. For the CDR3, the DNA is TGTGCCAGCAGCTACAATACGGAGGGGGATACGCAGTATTTT. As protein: CASSYNTEGDTQYF.

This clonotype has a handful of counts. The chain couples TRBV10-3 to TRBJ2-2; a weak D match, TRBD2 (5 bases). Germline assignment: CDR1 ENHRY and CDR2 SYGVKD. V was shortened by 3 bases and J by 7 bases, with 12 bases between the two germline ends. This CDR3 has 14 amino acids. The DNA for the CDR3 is TGTGCCATCAGTGACGGGATGTTGATCGGGGAGCTGTTTTTT. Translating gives CAISDGMLIGELFF.

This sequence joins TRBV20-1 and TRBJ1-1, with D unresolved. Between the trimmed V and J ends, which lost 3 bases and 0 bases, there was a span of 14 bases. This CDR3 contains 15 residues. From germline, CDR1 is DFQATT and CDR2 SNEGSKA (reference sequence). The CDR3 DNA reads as TGCAGTGCTAGGCAAGGTCACAGCCTGAACACTGAAGCTTTCTTT. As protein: CSARQGHSLNTEAFF.

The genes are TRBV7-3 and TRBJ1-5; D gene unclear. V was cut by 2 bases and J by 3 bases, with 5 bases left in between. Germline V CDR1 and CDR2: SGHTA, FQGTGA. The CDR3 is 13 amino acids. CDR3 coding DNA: TGTGCCAGCAGCTTAGGCTTCAATCAGCCCCAGCATTTT. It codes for CASSLGFNQPQHF.

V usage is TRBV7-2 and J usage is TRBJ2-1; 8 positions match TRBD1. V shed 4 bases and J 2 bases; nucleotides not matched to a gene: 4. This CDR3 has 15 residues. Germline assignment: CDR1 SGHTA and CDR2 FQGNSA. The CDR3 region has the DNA TGTGCCAGCAGCTATAGACAGGGGACCTACAATGAGCAGTTCTTC. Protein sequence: CASSYRQGTYNEQFF.

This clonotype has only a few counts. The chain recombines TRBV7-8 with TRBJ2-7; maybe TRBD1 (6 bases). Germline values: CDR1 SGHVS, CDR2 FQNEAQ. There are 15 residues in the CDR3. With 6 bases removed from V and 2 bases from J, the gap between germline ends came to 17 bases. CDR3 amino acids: CASSPGQGLTYEQYF. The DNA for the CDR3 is TGTGCCAGCAGTCCGGGGCAGGGGTTGACCTACGAGCAGTACTTC.

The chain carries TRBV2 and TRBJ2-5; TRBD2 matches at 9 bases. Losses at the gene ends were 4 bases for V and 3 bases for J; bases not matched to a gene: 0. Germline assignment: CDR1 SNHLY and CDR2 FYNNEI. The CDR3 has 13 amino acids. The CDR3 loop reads CASSASGKETQYF. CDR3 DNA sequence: TGTGCCAGCAGTGCTAGCGGGAAAGAGACCCAGTACTTC. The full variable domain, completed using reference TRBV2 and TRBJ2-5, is EPEVTQTPSHQVTQMGQEVILRCVPISNHLYFYWYRQILGQKVEFLVSFYNNEISEKSEIFDDQFSVERPDGSNFTLKIRSTKLEDSAMYFCASSASGKETQYFGPGTRLLVL.